Detailed here is one T cell receptor (beta chain). Its specificity is unknown. Repertoires were generated with immunoSEQ multiplex PCR, while TCRdb's copy carries only in-frame clones and drops some. The data show 160,000 or so clones, 75% to 90% seen once. The CDR3 contains 12 residues. In germline, CDR1 is PRHDT, CDR2 FYEKMQ (reference sequence). Trimming pared 2 bases from V and 10 bases from J, leaving 6 bases between. The data derive from a study of T cell responses to AZD1222 COVID-19 vaccine. General study points: It should be noted that donors were predominantly white British and more often female, and clonal diversity was possibly underestimated.

This sequence joins TRBV13 and TRBJ1-6; D not resolved. The sequence was obtained from an adult who received the MenACWY meningococcal vaccine as a control. Source: peripheral blood, taken 28 days after the second dose of the MenACWY control vaccine. The CDR3 is CASSLQASPLHF. In DNA form, the CDR3 reads TGTGCCAGCAGCTTACAAGCCTCACCCCTCCACTTT.